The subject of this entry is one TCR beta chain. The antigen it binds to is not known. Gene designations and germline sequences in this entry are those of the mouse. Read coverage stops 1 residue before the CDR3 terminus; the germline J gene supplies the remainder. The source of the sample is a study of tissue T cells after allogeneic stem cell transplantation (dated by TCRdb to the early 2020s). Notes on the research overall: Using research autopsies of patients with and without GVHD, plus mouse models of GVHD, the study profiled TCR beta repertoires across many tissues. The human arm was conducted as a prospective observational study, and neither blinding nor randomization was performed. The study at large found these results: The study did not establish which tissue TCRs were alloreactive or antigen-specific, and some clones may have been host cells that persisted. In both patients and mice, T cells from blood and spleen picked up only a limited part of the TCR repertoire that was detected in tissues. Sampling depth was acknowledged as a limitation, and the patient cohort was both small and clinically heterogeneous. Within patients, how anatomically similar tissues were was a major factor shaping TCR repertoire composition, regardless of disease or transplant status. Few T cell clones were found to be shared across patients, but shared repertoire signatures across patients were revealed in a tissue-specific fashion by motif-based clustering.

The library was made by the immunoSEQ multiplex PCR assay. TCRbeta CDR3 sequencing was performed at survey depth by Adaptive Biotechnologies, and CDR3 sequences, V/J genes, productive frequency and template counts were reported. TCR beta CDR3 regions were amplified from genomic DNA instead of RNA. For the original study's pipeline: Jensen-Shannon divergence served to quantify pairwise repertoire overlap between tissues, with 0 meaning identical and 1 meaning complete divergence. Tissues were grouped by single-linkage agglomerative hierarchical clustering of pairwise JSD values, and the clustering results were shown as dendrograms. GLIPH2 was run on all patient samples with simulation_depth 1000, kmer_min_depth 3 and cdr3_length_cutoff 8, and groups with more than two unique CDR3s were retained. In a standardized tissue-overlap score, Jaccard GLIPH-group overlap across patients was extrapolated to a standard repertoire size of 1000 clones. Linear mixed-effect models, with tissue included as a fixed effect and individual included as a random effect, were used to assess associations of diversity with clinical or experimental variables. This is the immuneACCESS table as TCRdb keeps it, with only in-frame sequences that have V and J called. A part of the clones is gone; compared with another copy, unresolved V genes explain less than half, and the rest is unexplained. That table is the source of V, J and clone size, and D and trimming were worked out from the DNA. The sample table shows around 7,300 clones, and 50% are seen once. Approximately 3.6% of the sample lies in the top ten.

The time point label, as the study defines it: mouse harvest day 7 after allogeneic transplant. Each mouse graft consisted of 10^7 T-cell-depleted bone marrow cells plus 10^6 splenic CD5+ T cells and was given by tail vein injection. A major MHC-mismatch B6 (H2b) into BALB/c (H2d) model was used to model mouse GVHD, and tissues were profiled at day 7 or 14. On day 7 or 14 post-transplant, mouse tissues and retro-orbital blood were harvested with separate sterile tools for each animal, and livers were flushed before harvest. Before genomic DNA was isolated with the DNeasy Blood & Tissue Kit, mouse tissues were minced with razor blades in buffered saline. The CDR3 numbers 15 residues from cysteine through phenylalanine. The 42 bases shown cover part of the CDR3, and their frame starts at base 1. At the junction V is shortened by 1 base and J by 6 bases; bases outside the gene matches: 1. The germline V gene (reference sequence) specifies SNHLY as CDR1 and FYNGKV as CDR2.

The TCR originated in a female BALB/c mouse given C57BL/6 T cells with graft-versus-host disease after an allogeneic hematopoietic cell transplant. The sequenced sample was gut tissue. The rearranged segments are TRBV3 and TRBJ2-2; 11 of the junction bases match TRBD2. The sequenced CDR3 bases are TGTGCCAGCAGCTTAGACTGGGGGGGCGCCGGGCAGCTCTAC. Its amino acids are CASSLDWGGAGQLY. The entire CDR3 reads CASSLDWGGAGQLYF.